This TCR beta chain was found in a study of cytomegalovirus exposure and HLA in healthy donors. PCR amplification relied on 60 Vbeta primers (plus 13 Jbeta primers). Only in-frame clones appear in the TCRdb table, and some are missing; sequencing was by immunoSEQ multiplex PCR. This table lists roughly 34,000 clones. Between the trimmed V and J ends, which lost 6 bases and 5 bases, there was a span of 20 bases. This CDR3 comprises 15 residues. Looked up from germline, CDR1 is LGHNT and CDR2 is FRNRAP. The chain couples TRBV12-5 to TRBJ2-7; tentative D call: TRBD2 (7 bases). Sequenced sample: PBMCs. This clonotype was obtained from a man in his forties in good health and CMV-seronegative. As DNA, the CDR3 is TGTGCTAGTGGACCCACAGGGAGGGTTAAGAACGAGCAGTACTTC. Translation gives CASGPTGRVKNEQYF.